The 26 T cell receptor beta chains in this list originate from one sample, sequenced in a study of blood T cell repertoires in COVID-19. Measured with immunoSEQ multiplex PCR; TCRdb has only the in-frame clones, and not every one. This sample has some 300,000 clones; approximately 89% occur once, and the top ten carry approximately 7.2%. Sample: peripheral blood. These receptors came from a woman aged 30 to 39 who had recovered from COVID-19.

The chain is built from TRBV5-4 and TRBJ1-3; no clear D gene. Germline V lookup: CDR1 SGHNT, CDR2 YYREEE (reference sequence). The CDR3 consists of 16 residues. The ends were cut back, 0 bases at V and 1 base at J, with 11 bases in the middle. The CDR3 DNA reads as TGTGCCAGCAGCTTGGTCGGGGAGTTATCTGGAAACACCATATATTTT. Protein sequence: CASSLVGELSGNTIYF. The full variable domain, with the rest looked up from reference TRBV5-4 and TRBJ1-3, is ETGVTQSPTHLIKTRGQQVTLRCSSQSGHNTVSWYQQALGQGPQFIFQYYREEENGRGNFPPRFSGLQFPNYSSELNVNALELDDSALYLCASSLVGELSGNTIYFGEGSWLTVV.

The rearrangement uses TRBV6-5 and TRBJ1-2, with D hard to call. V was trimmed by 2 bases and J by 4 bases, leaving 17 bases between them. The germline V gene encodes CDR1 MNHEY and CDR2 SVGAGI. This CDR3 spans 16 amino acids. CDR3 nucleotides: TGTGCCAGCAGTTACGAGGTCAGCGGCTCGGGCTATGGCTACACCTTC. This translates into CASSYEVSGSGYGYTF.

Only a few counts were recorded for this clone. The rearrangement uses TRBV18 and TRBJ1-3; D not certain. Germline values: CDR1 KGHSH, CDR2 LQKENI. The CDR3 is made up of 14 amino acids. V lost 2 bases, J lost 4 bases, and 9 bases lay in between. Here the CDR3 DNA reads TGTGCCAGCTCACCAGGAAGCGGCGGAAACACCATATATTTT. This codes for CASSPGSGGNTIYF.

This sequence joins TRBV6-1 and TRBJ1-5, with D tentatively TRBD1 (6 bases). This CDR3 comprises 19 residues. CDR1 is MNHNS, CDR2 SASEGT, per germline. V was pared by 4 bases and J by 0 bases, with 22 bases between. The CDR3 here is CASSGHQGGGVYSNQPQHF. The CDR3 DNA reads TGTGCCAGCAGTGGCCATCAGGGAGGGGGGGTTTATAGCAATCAGCCCCAGCATTTT.

The rearrangement joins TRBV7-3 to TRBJ2-1, with D uncertain. CDR1 is SGHTA, CDR2 FQGTGA, per germline. Trimming stripped 2 bases from V and 5 bases from J, with 7 bases between. There are 13 residues in the CDR3. Here the CDR3 DNA reads TGTGCCAGCAGCTTATATCAGGACAATGAGCAGTTCTTC. It translates to CASSLYQDNEQFF. Filled out from reference TRBV7-3 and TRBJ2-1, the complete variable domain reads GAGVSQTPSNKVTEKGKYVELRCDPISGHTALYWYRQSLGQGPEFLIYFQGTGAADDSGLPNDRFFAVRPEGSVSTLKIQRTERGDSAVYLCASSLYQDNEQFFGPGTRLTVL.

CDR3 protein: CAISRDRGKAGELFF. The DNA of the CDR3 is TGTGCCATCAGCAGGGACAGGGGGAAAGCCGGGGAGCTGTTTTTT. V is TRBV10-3 and J is TRBJ2-2, with TRBD1 matching 11 bases. The CDR3 extends over 15 amino acids. J lost 6 bases, V lost 6 bases, and 6 bases had no gene match. Germline CDR1 is ENHRY and CDR2 is SYGVKD.

The CDR3 loop reads CASKTRRGTGQGTGELFF. CDR3 nucleotide sequence: TGTGCCAGCAAAACGAGAAGGGGGACTGGACAGGGCACCGGGGAGCTGTTTTTT. This sequence joins TRBV7-9 and TRBJ2-2, with 8 positions matching TRBD1. CDR3 length: 18 amino acids. With V trimmed by 7 bases and J by 4 bases, 17 bases remained unmatched. Germline-derived CDR1 and CDR2 are SEHNR and FQNEAQ (reference sequence).

The chain carries TRBV5-1 and TRBJ1-1; no clear D gene. Trimming cost V 3 bases and J 4 bases, with 13 bases left between them. CDR3 length: 14 amino acids. Germline-derived CDR1 and CDR2 are SGHRS and YFSETQ. CDR3 in DNA: TGCGCCAGCAGCTCCCAGGATCCGAGCACTGAAGCTTTCTTT. It encodes CASSSQDPSTEAFF.

The V call is TRBV27, the J call TRBJ2-3; D possibly corresponds to TRBD1 (5 bases). CDR3 length equals 19 residues. V shed 9 bases and J shed 0 bases, with 28 bases lying between them. Germline V lookup: CDR1 MNHEY, CDR2 SMNVEV (reference sequence). DNA for the CDR3: TGTGCCAGGAAAGGTGCCAACAGGATCGGATATCGAAGCACAGATACGCAGTATTTT. Residues: CARKGANRIGYRSTDTQYF.

V gene TRBV18 combines with J gene TRBJ1-1; possible D gene TRBD1, 6 bases. Germline loops: CDR1 KGHSH, CDR2 LQKENI. Trimming shortened V by 3 bases and J by 1 base, and 9 bases separated the two germline ends. The CDR3 length is 14 residues. The CDR3 loop reads CASSPVTGNTEAFF. DNA for the CDR3: TGTGCCAGCTCACCTGTGACAGGGAACACTGAAGCTTTCTTT.

This chain links TRBV28 with TRBJ1-5; weak D call: TRBD1 (6 bases). The CDR3 is made up of 16 amino acids. V lost 3 bases, J lost 1 base, and 13 bases lay in between. Germline V gene sequence: CDR1 MDHEN, CDR2 SYDVKM. The CDR3 protein is CASSFGWTESNQPQHF. CDR3 coding DNA: TGTGCCAGCAGTTTTGGATGGACAGAAAGCAATCAGCCCCAGCATTTT.

The chain uses TRBV5-1 and TRBJ2-3; 9 bases line up with TRBD2. CDR3 length: 14 amino acids. Germline V gives CDR1 SGHRS, CDR2 YFSETQ. The V and J ends lost 4 bases and 4 bases, in that order; junction bases with no gene match: 4. Here the CDR3 reads CASSDSGGSDTQYF. Written as DNA, the CDR3 is TGCGCCAGCAGCGATAGCGGGGGCTCAGATACGCAGTATTTT.

The chain has TRBV29-1 and TRBJ1-1; D possibly corresponds to TRBD1 (6 bases). The CDR3 runs 13 residues. The V end lost 7 bases, the J end lost 7 bases, and 19 bases lay between the germline ends. Germline V gene data show CDR1 as SQVTM and CDR2 as ANQGSEA. CDR3 region: CSAIPFGQREAFF. Here the CDR3 DNA reads TGCAGCGCCATCCCCTTCGGACAGCGTGAAGCTTTCTTT.

The V gene is TRBV20-1, the J gene TRBJ1-1, with 7 bases matching TRBD1. Trimming at V came to 5 bases and at J to 7 bases, leaving 4 bases not matched to a gene. CDR3 size: 11 residues. The germline V gene has CDR1 DFQATT and CDR2 SNEGSKA (reference sequence). The CDR3 coding sequence is TGCAGTGCTCGCCGGGACAGTGAAGCTTTCTTT. It encodes CSARRDSEAFF.

The V call is TRBV7-8, the J call TRBJ1-4, with D tentatively TRBD1 (5 bases). The V and J ends lost 7 bases and 8 bases respectively, with 17 bases between them. The germline CDR1 and CDR2 sequences are SGHVS and FQNEAQ. This CDR3 is 14 amino acids long. The CDR3 DNA follows: TGTGCCAGCACCCCAGGGCAGGGCTGGGAAAAACTGTTTTTT. This encodes CASTPGQGWEKLFF.

J is TRBJ2-1 and V is TRBV7-6, with D possibly being TRBD2 (7 bases). V was clipped by 4 bases and J by 7 bases, with 20 bases between them. The CDR3 runs to 16 residues. CDR1 and CDR2 from the germline V gene are SGHVS and FNYEAQ. CDR3 in amino acids: CASSWDPEEGGNEQFF. CDR3 DNA sequence: TGTGCCAGCAGCTGGGACCCAGAGGAGGGGGGGAATGAGCAGTTCTTC.

The chain is built from TRBV7-9 and TRBJ1-2; tentative D call: TRBD1 (5 bases). Germline V gene data show CDR1 as SEHNR and CDR2 as FQNEAQ (reference sequence). Deletions cut 3 bases from V and 4 bases from J, with 6 bases between. This CDR3 has 12 residues. CDR3 residues: CASSLQGYGYTF. The CDR3 DNA reads as TGTGCCAGCAGCTTGCAGGGCTATGGCTACACCTTC.

The genes are TRBV9 and TRBJ1-6; 9 bases match TRBD1. The V gene's germline CDR1 is SGDLS and CDR2 YYNGEE. The CDR3 has 14 amino acids. V shed 3 bases, J shed 10 bases, and the junction held 5 bases outside the gene matches. The chain's CDR3 is CASSGGTGHSPLHF. DNA for the CDR3: TGTGCCAGCAGCGGAGGGACAGGGCACTCACCCCTCCACTTT.

The chain recombines TRBV3-1 (or the pseudogene TRBV3-2) with TRBJ1-2, with 9 bases identical to TRBD1. The J segment lost 2 bases and the V segment lost 6 bases, leaving 4 bases of the junction unmatched. Germline assignment: CDR1 LGHDT and CDR2 YNNKEL (reference sequence). CDR3 length: 14 amino acids. In DNA, the CDR3 is TGTGCCAGCAGGGACAGGGGCAGCAACTATGGCTACACCTTC. This encodes CASRDRGSNYGYTF.

V usage is TRBV9 and J usage is TRBJ1-2; D may be TRBD1 (6 bases). This CDR3 contains 14 residues. Trimming took 6 bases from V and 0 from J, leaving 12 bases between them. The germline V gene has CDR1 SGDLS and CDR2 YYNGEE. CDR3 protein: CASTLTGSNYGYTF. The CDR3 DNA reads as TGTGCCAGCACCCTTACAGGGTCTAACTATGGCTACACCTTC.

The chain combines TRBV7-3 with TRBJ1-3, with TRBD1 matching 7 bases. The length of the CDR3 is 16 residues. The germline gives CDR1 SGHTA, CDR2 FQGTGA. Unmatched junction bases numbered 6, after V lost 4 bases and J lost 0 bases. For the CDR3, the DNA is TGTGCCAGCAGCTGCGGACAGGTGAACTCTGGAAACACCATATATTTT. As protein: CASSCGQVNSGNTIYF.

This clone has a handful of counts. This chain joins TRBV10-3 and TRBJ2-3; 14 positions match TRBD2. With 6 bases clipped from V and 4 bases from J, the junction kept 3 bases outside the gene matches. CDR3 length: 15 amino acids. Germline-derived CDR1 and CDR2 are ENHRY and SYGVKD. The CDR3 here is CAIRGTSGGPDTQYF. DNA for the CDR3: TGTGCCATCAGGGGGACTAGCGGGGGCCCAGATACGCAGTATTTT.

Of note for this clone: The sample has other DNA sequences that encode this CDR3 too. The chain combines TRBV7-3 with TRBJ2-3; 13 bases match TRBD2. Trimming removed 4 bases from V and 1 base from J; junction bases left unmatched: 2. CDR1 SGHTA and CDR2 FQGTGA come from the germline V gene. The CDR3 is 16 amino acids. The CDR3 reads CASSSGTSGGTDTQYF. CDR3 nucleotides: TGTGCCAGCAGCTCTGGGACTAGCGGGGGCACAGATACGCAGTATTTT. The full variable domain, with the rest looked up from reference TRBV7-3 and TRBJ2-3, is GAGVSQTPSNKVTEKGKYVELRCDPISGHTALYWYRQSLGQGPEFLIYFQGTGAADDSGLPNDRFFAVRPEGSVSTLKIQRTERGDSAVYLCASSSGTSGGTDTQYFGPGTRLTVL.

This clone appeared a few times. The chain recombines TRBV29-1 with TRBJ2-5, with D unresolved. Germline-derived CDR1 and CDR2 are SQVTM and ANQGSEA. The CDR3 is 10 residues long. V lost 4 bases and J lost 5, with 5 bases in between. CDR3 loop: CSVGRETQYF. CDR3 coding DNA: TGCAGCGTTGGTCGGGAGACCCAGTACTTC.

The rearrangement links TRBV20-1 to TRBJ1-6, with D hard to call. V dropped 3 bases and J dropped 6 bases, with 9 bases sitting between them. Germline loops: CDR1 DFQATT, CDR2 SNEGSKA (reference sequence). The CDR3 has 13 residues. CDR3: CSASPILNSPLHF. As DNA, the CDR3 is TGCAGTGCTAGTCCCATACTTAATTCACCCCTCCACTTT.

The V and J genes are TRBV6-5 and TRBJ2-3, with D possibly TRBD1 on 6 matching bases. CDR1 MNHEY and CDR2 SVGAGI come from the germline V gene. Trimming cost V 8 bases and J 2 bases, with 11 bases left between them. The CDR3 sequence is 13 residues long. The CDR3 region has the DNA TGTGCCAGCGGAAGGGGGAACACAGATACGCAGTATTTT. It specifies CASGRGNTDTQYF.